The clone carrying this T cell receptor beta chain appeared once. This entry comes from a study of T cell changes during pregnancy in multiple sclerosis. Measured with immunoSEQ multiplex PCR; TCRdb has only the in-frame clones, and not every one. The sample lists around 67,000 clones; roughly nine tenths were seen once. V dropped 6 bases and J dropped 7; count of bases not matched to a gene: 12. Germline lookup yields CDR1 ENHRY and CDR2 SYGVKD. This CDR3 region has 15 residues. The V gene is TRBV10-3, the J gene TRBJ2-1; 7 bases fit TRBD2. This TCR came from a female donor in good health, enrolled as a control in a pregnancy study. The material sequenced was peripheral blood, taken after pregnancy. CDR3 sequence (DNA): TGTGCCATCAGCGGTGGAGGGAGGGCCAAGAATGAGCAGTTCTTC. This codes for CAISGGGRAKNEQFF.